The 31 T cell receptor beta chains in this list originate from one sample, sequenced in a study of blood T cells in healthy people across ages. Using a J-beta primer mix together with a sample-barcoded 5' primer, a second PCR was run for about 6 to 11 cycles. TCRdb re-analysed the 5' RACE reads in MiXCR, keeping a single row per CDR3 protein. Counted here are hundreds of thousands of distinct CDR3 sequences, about 24% occurring once; the ten biggest clones make up 8.5% to 9.5%. These sequences were also reported in another study, on T cells of mothers and their children.

Sequencing was done on a sample of blood. These receptors originate from a boy aged 5-17 years in good health.

There are a few counts of this clonotype. At one boundary the junction diverges from the germline segment, which might be a read error. The chain links TRBV27 to TRBJ1-2; no clear D. This CDR3 is 14 amino acids long. Germline lookup yields CDR1 MNHEY and CDR2 SMNVEV (reference sequence). CDR3 DNA: TGCGCCAGCAGAAAGGGCCCGTATGACTATGGCTACACCTTC. The encoded protein is CASRKGPYDYGYTF.

The chain links TRBV2 to TRBJ2-7, with a tentative D call TRBD1 (6 bases). In germline, CDR1 is SNHLY, CDR2 FYNNEI. The CDR3 length is 16 residues. Trimming cost V 6 bases and J 1 base, with 19 bases left between them. The DNA of the CDR3 is TGTGCCAGCAGCGCCGCCGGGACACGCGAGTCCTACGAGCAGTACTTC. As protein: CASSAAGTRESYEQYF.

Here the CDR3 DNA reads TGCAGTGCTAGAAAGTTCCCCCAAGAGACCCAGTACTTC. Translated, it gives CSARKFPQETQYF. This sequence joins TRBV20-1 and TRBJ2-5, with D unresolved. The germline V gene has CDR1 DFQATT and CDR2 SNEGSKA (reference sequence). Trimming stripped 2 bases from V and 1 base from J, with 8 bases between. This CDR3 contains 13 residues.

This clonotype has a handful of counts. This chain joins TRBV7-2 and TRBJ1-1, with D possibly being TRBD1 (5 bases). V was shortened by 6 bases and J by 1 base, with 12 bases between the two germline ends. The length of the CDR3 is 14 residues. CDR1 is SGHTA, CDR2 FQGNSA, per germline. The CDR3 DNA is TGTGCCAGCAGTCTCACGGGACGGAACACTGAAGCTTTCTTT. It specifies CASSLTGRNTEAFF.

J is TRBJ2-5 and V is TRBV10-3, with TRBD1 as a possible D gene (6 bases). Trimming shortened V by 6 bases and J by 11 bases, and 22 bases separated the two germline ends. Germline CDR1 ENHRY, CDR2 SYGVKD. The CDR3 totals 14 residues. The CDR3 DNA sequence: TGTGCCATCAGAGATACACAGGGTTTGAACGGGCAGTACTTC. It yields the protein CAIRDTQGLNGQYF.

V and J are TRBV4-1 and TRBJ2-7, with D perhaps TRBD2 (6 bases). The germline V gene encodes CDR1 MGHRA and CDR2 YSYEKL. The CDR3 is 17 residues long. Trimming removed 1 base from V and 0 bases from J, with 16 bases in between. CDR3 nucleotides: TGCGCCAGCAGCCAAGGACGAGGCGGGACGGTCTCCTACGAGCAGTACTTC. It codes for CASSQGRGGTVSYEQYF.

This clonotype occurred a few times. V usage is TRBV4-3 and J usage is TRBJ2-1, with 7 bases lining up with TRBD2. The J segment lost 2 bases and the V segment lost 0 bases, leaving 4 bases of the junction unmatched. CDR1 is LGHNA and CDR2 is YSLEER in the germline V gene. CDR3 length: 16 amino acids. CDR3 bases: TGCGCCAGCAGCCAAGAACTGGGAGGGCCCTACAATGAGCAGTTCTTC. As protein: CASSQELGGPYNEQFF.

A note on this clonotype: This may arise from a read error, as a much more abundant clone is one base away. The genes are TRBV5-1 and TRBJ2-5; D unclear. The CDR3 extends over 15 amino acids. The germline CDR1 and CDR2 sequences are SGHRS and YFSETQ. CDR3 sequence reads: CTSSLASPAGETQYF. In DNA, the CDR3 is TGCACCAGCAGCTTGGCGTCCCCGGCTGGAGAGACCCAGTACTTC.

The gene calls are TRBV7-9 and TRBJ2-7, with D perhaps matching TRBD1 (5 bases). The CDR3 length is 16 residues. Trimming removed 2 bases at V and 4 bases at J, with 18 bases between. CDR1 is SEHNR, CDR2 FQNEAQ, per germline (reference sequence). The chain's CDR3 is CASSLFGQGSRYEQYF. For the CDR3, the DNA is TGTGCCAGCAGCTTATTTGGGCAGGGATCTCGATACGAGCAGTACTTC.

This clonotype has a handful of counts. The rearrangement links TRBV29-1 to TRBJ2-5; 8 bases are shared with TRBD1. The closer fit of TRBJ2-7 to the DNA end suggests the J call may be wrong. The germline V gene has CDR1 SQVTM and CDR2 ANQGSEA. The CDR3 is made up of 15 amino acids. CDR3 nucleotide sequence: TGCAGCGTTGAAGAGTGGACAGGGCATGGGGACGAGCAGTACTTC. Amino acid sequence: CSVEEWTGHGDEQYF.

The chain couples TRBV27 to TRBJ2-5, with 8 bases lining up with TRBD2. CDR1 and CDR2 from the germline V gene are MNHEY and SMNVEV (reference sequence). The CDR3 sequence is 20 residues long. V lost 0 bases, J lost 1 base, and 16 bases stayed unmatched. This CDR3 reads CASSLSKRVAGSPFQETQYF. The CDR3 DNA is TGTGCCAGCAGTTTATCGAAGAGGGTAGCGGGATCTCCCTTCCAAGAGACCCAGTACTTC.

This clonotype was seen a handful of times. The rearrangement uses TRBV28 and TRBJ2-7; 7 nucleotides agree with TRBD2. From germline, CDR1 is MDHEN and CDR2 SYDVKM. This CDR3 comprises 17 residues. J was trimmed by 0 bases and V by 3 bases; bases with no gene match: 11. CDR3 region: CASSLRGGSGTSYEQYF. CDR3 bases: TGTGCCAGCAGTTTGAGGGGTGGAAGCGGGACCTCCTACGAGCAGTACTTC.

This chain uses TRBV20-1 with TRBJ2-3; D is uncertain. The germline V gene encodes CDR1 DFQATT and CDR2 SNEGSKA (reference sequence). The CDR3 is 12 residues long. V was cut by 3 bases and J by 0 bases, with 4 bases left in between. The CDR3 spells CSASSSTDTQYF. The CDR3 nucleotides read TGCAGTGCTAGTAGCAGCACAGATACGCAGTATTTT.

The chain carries TRBV12-3 or TRBV12-4 and TRBJ2-5; D may be TRBD1 (5 bases). The DNA end lines up better with TRBJ2-1; the J call may be wrong. The CDR3 runs to 14 residues. This CDR3 reads CASSLDLRGNEQFF. The CDR3 DNA is TGTGCCAGCAGTTTAGATTTAAGGGGTAATGAGCAGTTCTTC.

The J gene is TRBJ2-7, the V gene TRBV5-1; tentatively, D is TRBD2 (5 bases). Trimming shortened V by 1 base and J by 5 bases, and 7 bases separated the two germline ends. The length of the CDR3 is 12 residues. The germline V gene encodes CDR1 SGHRS and CDR2 YFSETQ. CDR3 sequence reads: CASSLYGDEQYF. In DNA form, the CDR3 reads TGCGCCAGCAGCTTGTACGGGGACGAGCAGTACTTC. The whole variable domain, remainder taken from reference TRBV5-1 and TRBJ2-7, is KAGVTQTPRYLIKTRGQQVTLSCSPISGHRSVSWYQQTPGQGLQFLFEYFSETQRNKGNFPGRFSGRQFSNSRSEMNVSTLELGDSALYLCASSLYGDEQYFGPGTRLTVT.

The chain recombines TRBV14 with TRBJ2-5; 7 nucleotides align to TRBD1. The germline gives CDR1 SGHDN, CDR2 FVKESK. The CDR3 loop spans 14 amino acids. V gave up 4 bases and J gave up 3 bases; unmatched junction bases: 5. CDR3 region: CASSRRGMEETQYF. Here the CDR3 DNA reads TGTGCCAGCAGCCGCAGGGGGATGGAAGAGACCCAGTACTTC.

This clonotype was observed a few times. The chain employs TRBV9 and TRBJ2-1; D possibly corresponds to TRBD1 (6 bases). The closer fit of TRBJ2-7 to the DNA end suggests the J call may be wrong. Germline CDR1 is SGDLS and CDR2 is YYNGEE. The CDR3 contains 15 residues. The CDR3 sequence: CASSVGRQGINEQYF. In nucleotides, the CDR3 is TGTGCCAGCAGCGTGGGCCGGCAGGGGATCAACGAGCAGTACTTC.

The chain combines TRBV24-1 with TRBJ2-7, with 8 bases lining up with TRBD1. The CDR3 consists of 16 residues. Germline-derived CDR1 and CDR2 are KGHDR and SFDVKD. Trimming took 4 bases from V and 0 from J; bases not matched to a gene: 7. The CDR3 region is CATSDPRQGPSYEQYF. The CDR3 nucleotides are TGTGCCACCAGTGACCCAAGACAGGGGCCCTCCTACGAGCAGTACTTC.

This clonotype was seen only a few times. This chain uses TRBV10-3 with TRBJ2-4; TRBD2 might be the D (5 bases). Germline V CDR1 and CDR2: ENHRY, SYGVKD. The CDR3 has 13 residues. V lost 2 bases to trimming and J lost 12 bases, with 14 bases between them. The CDR3 protein is CAISEPAGEAQYF. The CDR3 bases are TGTGCCATCAGTGAGCCCGCGGGCGAGGCTCAGTACTTC.

The rearrangement links TRBV4-1 to TRBJ2-6; D is unresolved. The germline V gene has CDR1 MGHRA and CDR2 YSYEKL. With 0 bases removed from V and 1 base from J, the gap between germline ends came to 7 bases. The CDR3 is made up of 16 amino acids. CDR3 coding DNA: TGCGCCAGCAGCCAAGAGTGGGGTTCTGGGGCCAACGTCCTGACTTTC. It encodes CASSQEWGSGANVLTF.

This chain connects TRBV6-5 to TRBJ1-5; D possibly corresponds to TRBD1 (5 bases). The CDR3 covers 13 residues. Germline V CDR1 and CDR2: MNHEY, SVGAGI. V dropped 11 bases and J dropped 7 bases, with 18 bases sitting between them. The CDR3 DNA follows: TGTGCCTGCCGGAGAGGGGCTGGGCAGCCCCAGCATTTT. Translating it yields CACRRGAGQPQHF.

V usage is TRBV24-1 and J usage is TRBJ2-5, with D unclear. Germline CDR1 reads KGHDR; CDR2 reads SFDVKD. Trimming removed 2 bases at V and 5 bases at J, with 5 bases between. The CDR3 totals 12 residues. The chain's CDR3 is CATSDSWETQYF. The CDR3 DNA is TGTGCCACCAGTGATTCCTGGGAGACCCAGTACTTC.

The sample holds a few counts of this clonotype. The chain recombines TRBV10-3 with TRBJ2-5, with D hard to call. The CDR3 length is 13 residues. Germline lookup yields CDR1 ENHRY and CDR2 SYGVKD. The V and J ends lost 0 bases and 0 bases respectively, with 2 bases between them. CDR3 sequence reads: CAISESNQETQYF. The CDR3 DNA reads TGTGCCATCAGTGAGTCGAACCAAGAGACCCAGTACTTC.

The CDR3 nucleotides read TGCAGTGCTAGAAGTCAGGGGAACTACGAGCAGTACTTC. It is translated as CSARSQGNYEQYF. This sequence joins TRBV20-1 and TRBJ2-7; tentatively, D is TRBD1 (6 bases). The CDR3 has 13 residues. The germline V and J ends were trimmed by 2 bases and 3 bases, with 11 bases remaining between them. Per germline, CDR1 DFQATT and CDR2 SNEGSKA (reference sequence).

This clonotype showed up just a few times. This chain links TRBV7-9 with TRBJ2-3, with 7 bases aligning to TRBD2. The CDR3 is 15 amino acids. The germline V gene encodes CDR1 SEHNR and CDR2 FQNEAQ (reference sequence). Trimming removed 1 base from V and 3 bases from J; junction bases left unmatched: 4. The CDR3 loop reads CASSLEGTMTDTQYF. CDR3 DNA sequence: TGTGCCAGCAGCTTAGAGGGGACTATGACAGATACGCAGTATTTT. The whole variable domain, remainder taken from reference TRBV7-9 and TRBJ2-3, is DTGVSQNPRHKITKRGQNVTFRCDPISEHNRLYWYRQTLGQGPEFLTYFQNEAQLEKSRLLSDRFSAERPKGSFSTLEIQRTEQGDSAMYLCASSLEGTMTDTQYFGPGTRLTVL.

This chain links TRBV24-1 with TRBJ2-5; 7 bases line up with TRBD2. The J call is in doubt because the DNA end fits TRBJ2-1 better. CDR3 length: 15 residues. Germline V gives CDR1 KGHDR, CDR2 SFDVKD. The CDR3 bases are TGTGCCACCAGTGATTTGGCTAGCGGAAACAATGAGCAGTTCTTC. Amino acids: CATSDLASGNNEQFF.

This clonotype appeared a few times. The chain employs TRBV14 and TRBJ2-2, with D possibly called TRBD1 or TRBD2 (5 bases each). Germline values: CDR1 SGHDN, CDR2 FVKESK. V shed 5 bases and J shed 4 bases, with 11 bases lying between them. The CDR3 sequence is 14 residues long. The DNA of the CDR3 is TGTGCCAGCAGCTCGGGGCTGGGCACCGGGGAGCTGTTTTTT. Its translation is CASSSGLGTGELFF. The entire variable domain, with the rest obtained from reference TRBV14 and TRBJ2-2, is as follows: EAGVTQFPSHSVIEKGQTVTLRCDPISGHDNLYWYRRVMGKEIKFLLHFVKESKQDESGMPNNRFLAERTGGTYSTLKVQPAELEDSGVYFCASSSGLGTGELFFGEGSRLTVL.

The chain has TRBV30 and TRBJ2-2; D unresolved. This CDR3 contains 14 residues. Germline V gives CDR1 GTSNPN, CDR2 SVGIG (reference sequence). V gave up 5 bases and J gave up 0 bases, with 10 bases separating them. The CDR3 nucleotides are TGTGCCTGGTGTGCTACCGCGAACACCGGGGAGCTGTTTTTT. It is translated as CAWCATANTGELFF.

This clonotype came up a few times. The V and J genes are TRBV7-2 and TRBJ2-1, with TRBD2 as a possible D gene (5 bases). Trimming pared 3 bases from V and 7 bases from J, leaving 16 bases between. Germline values: CDR1 SGHTA, CDR2 FQGNSA. The CDR3 is made up of 15 amino acids. CDR3 bases: TGTGCCAGCAGCTTCGCCACTAGTAGTATAAATGAGCAGTTCTTC. This codes for CASSFATSSINEQFF.

The chain combines TRBV20-1 with TRBJ2-7; 14 bases line up with TRBD2. V lost 6 bases to trimming and J lost 4 bases; unmatched junction nucleotides: 5. Germline lookup yields CDR1 DFQATT and CDR2 SNEGSKA (reference sequence). The CDR3 runs 14 residues. CDR3 residues: CSAGTSGRNYEQYF. As DNA, the CDR3 is TGCAGTGCAGGGACTAGCGGGAGAAATTACGAGCAGTACTTC.

The V gene is TRBV7-2, the J gene TRBJ2-3; D perhaps matches TRBD2 (5 bases). Germline assignment: CDR1 SGHTA and CDR2 FQGNSA. The CDR3 consists of 14 residues. The germline V and J ends were trimmed by 4 bases and 4 bases, with 12 bases remaining between them. DNA of the CDR3: TGTGCCAGCAGCTCTAGCTCGGAGGCAGATACGCAGTATTTT. Protein product: CASSSSSEADTQYF.